This note documents a single T cell receptor (beta chain) sequence. The data were produced by immunoSEQ multiplex PCR, yet TCRdb's version contains in-frame clones alone and is incomplete. The table lists 65,000 or so clones, approximately 80% of them singletons. The data were obtained in a study of T cells in localized non-small cell lung cancer. Germline V lookup: CDR1 SQVTM, CDR2 ANQGSEA. After removal of 4 bases from V and 6 bases from J, the junction contained 2 bases not matched to a gene. The CDR3 has 13 residues. This TCR came from a man aged 40 to 70 with stage II lung adenocarcinoma. The specimen was PBMCs, collected before any cancer treatment. The chain has TRBV29-1 and TRBJ2-1; 11 bases fit TRBD2. The CDR3 DNA reads as TGCAGCGTTGTGACTAGCGGGACCAATGAGCAGTTCTTC. Translating gives CSVVTSGTNEQFF.